The 9 T cell receptor beta chains below come from one sample, sequenced in a study of T cells in Graves' hyperthyroidism and ophthalmopathy. RNA transcripts gave rise to amplified TCR beta CDR3 regions. In the first-round RT-PCR of the TCR CDR3, the HTBI primer set was used. Using its own MiXCR run on the multiplex PCR reads, TCRdb lists one record per CDR3 protein. The sample carries a few hundred thousand distinct CDR3 sequences, 15% to 20% recorded once. Sequenced sample: blood. These TCRs come from a woman between 35 and 50 years old with Graves' ophthalmopathy.

This clonotype has only a few counts. The chain uses TRBV29-1 and TRBJ1-2; a weak D match, TRBD1 (5 bases). The V end lost 1 base, the J end lost 8 bases, and 11 bases lay between the germline ends. The length of the CDR3 is 12 residues. Germline V gives CDR1 SQVTM, CDR2 ANQGSEA. CDR3 region: CSVEAYQGGYTF. CDR3 DNA: TGCAGCGTTGAAGCCTACCAGGGCGGCTACACCTTC.

The J gene is TRBJ1-2, the V gene TRBV10-3; 8 bases align to TRBD1. Germline V lookup: CDR1 ENHRY, CDR2 SYGVKD. The CDR3 extends over 14 amino acids. Trimming removed 3 bases from V and 7 bases from J; junction bases left unmatched: 7. The CDR3 loop reads CAISDDRGSGGYTF. In DNA form, the CDR3 reads TGTGCCATCAGTGATGACAGGGGTTCCGGTGGCTACACCTTC.

The genes are TRBV5-1 and TRBJ2-5; TRBD2 matches 8 bases. V trimming: 2 bases; J trimming: 5 bases; junction bases outside the gene matches: 5. This CDR3 comprises 14 residues. CDR1 SGHRS and CDR2 YFSETQ come from the germline V gene. The CDR3 DNA sequence: TGCGCCAGCAGCTTTACCGCGGGGGGCGAGACCCAGTACTTC. This sequence encodes CASSFTAGGETQYF.

This clonotype was counted ten times or more. The rearrangement links TRBV10-2 to TRBJ2-1; TRBD2 aligns across 8 bases. Germline CDR1 WSHSY, CDR2 SAAADI. The CDR3 totals 15 residues. Trimming took 8 bases from V and 5 from J; bases not matched to a gene: 11. The CDR3 region is CASSDSQRGHNEQFF. CDR3 sequence (DNA): TGCGCCAGCTCCGACTCCCAGCGGGGGCACAATGAGCAGTTCTTC.

This clonotype was seen a handful of times. The chain couples TRBV20-1 to TRBJ1-1; the D is unclear. This CDR3 contains 12 residues. Deletions cut 0 bases from V and 8 bases from J, with 10 bases between. The germline V gene has CDR1 DFQATT and CDR2 SNEGSKA (reference sequence). The CDR3 is CSARDGGGEAFF. The CDR3, as DNA: TGCAGTGCTAGAGATGGTGGAGGGGAAGCTTTCTTT.

This clonotype has just a few counts. This chain joins TRBV18 and TRBJ1-2; TRBD1 matches at 7 bases. Per the germline V gene, CDR1 is KGHSH and CDR2 is LQKENI. CDR3 length equals 16 residues. With V trimmed by 3 bases and J by 8 bases, 15 bases remained unmatched. This CDR3 reads CASSPFDRVTLMGYTF. The CDR3 region has the DNA TGTGCCAGCTCACCGTTCGACAGGGTCACTTTGATGGGCTACACCTTC.

This clonotype was found many times. J is TRBJ2-1 and V is TRBV7-9; D is ambiguous. V dropped 5 bases and J dropped 6 bases, with 11 bases sitting between them. The CDR3 totals 13 residues. CDR1 and CDR2 (germline): SEHNR, FQNEAQ (reference sequence). The CDR3 DNA sequence: TGTGCCAGCAGCCTGACCTACAGCAATGAGCAGTTCTTC. It codes for CASSLTYSNEQFF.

This clonotype was counted many times. The rearrangement links TRBV20-1 to TRBJ1-6; D remains ambiguous. Germline lookup yields CDR1 DFQATT and CDR2 SNEGSKA (reference sequence). Trimming cost V 1 base and J 6 bases, with 10 bases left between them. CDR3 length: 14 amino acids. This chain's CDR3 is CSARVPEFNSPLHF. The CDR3 nucleotides read TGCAGTGCTAGAGTTCCCGAGTTTAATTCACCCCTCCACTTT.

The rearrangement joins TRBV19 to TRBJ2-2; D is uncertain. Trimming stripped 6 bases from V and 7 bases from J, with 6 bases between. The CDR3 covers 11 residues. Germline V gene lookup returns CDR1 LNHDA and CDR2 SQIVND (reference sequence). CDR3 DNA: TGTGCCAGTAGATTAGGCGGGGAGCTGTTTTTT. Translation gives CASRLGGELFF.